This T cell receptor (beta chain) appears in the sequencing data of a study of cytomegalovirus exposure and HLA in healthy donors. CDR3 size: 12 residues. V lost 7 bases to trimming and J lost 3 bases, with 13 bases between them. Germline loops: CDR1 SQVTM, CDR2 ANQGSEA. Primers included in the PCR were 60 Vbeta and 13 Jbeta primers. Authors' data handling: Tens of millions of unique TCR beta chains, roughly 11 million of them shared, were counted by a later analysis. TCRdb keeps only in-frame clones here, not all; method: immunoSEQ multiplex PCR. That table furnishes V, J and clone size, whereas the DNA furnished D and trimming. The sample yields some 190,000 clones, about 80% seen once.

The TCR sequence derives from a woman aged 25 to 39 in good health and CMV-seronegative. The gene calls are TRBV29-1 and TRBJ2-7, with D tentatively TRBD1 (6 bases). Sequenced input: PBMCs. CDR3 sequence (DNA): TGCAGCGCGTCCGGACAGCGCTACGAGCAGTACTTC. As protein: CSASGQRYEQYF.